A selection of T cell receptor beta chains follows, all from one sample in a study of cytomegalovirus exposure and HLA in healthy donors. Method: immunoSEQ multiplex PCR; TCRdb's copy keeps in-frame clones and lacks some. The table includes 200,000 to 300,000 clones, around four fifths detected once. The sample comprised PBMCs. Receptors originate from a woman in her thirties or forties in good health and CMV-seropositive. Both conserved end residues are part of each CDR3. A D gene is named only where the DNA matches it firmly. Expanded clones get a size class; other rows say once, few or many, or leave the size out.

cdr3_aa: CASTGDFTDTQYF
cdr3_nt: TGTGCCAGCACCGGGGACTTCACAGATACGCAGTATTTT
v_call: TRBV6-5
d_call: NA
clone_size: few
j_call: TRBJ2-3

cdr3_aa: CASSEWQSSTDTQYF
cdr3_nt: TGTGCCAGCAGTGAGTGGCAATCTAGCACAGATACGCAGTATTTT
v_call: TRBV6-1
d_call: NA
clone_size: NA
j_call: TRBJ2-3

cdr3_aa: CASSITGGRYNEQFF
cdr3_nt: TGTGCCAGCAGCATAACAGGGGGACGCTACAATGAGCAGTTCTTC
v_call: TRBV5-5
d_call: TRBD1
clone_size: NA
j_call: TRBJ2-1

cdr3_aa: CASSGTGYYNEQFF
cdr3_nt: TGCGCCAGCAGCGGCACAGGTTATTACAATGAGCAGTTCTTC
v_call: TRBV4-3
d_call: NA
clone_size: NA
j_call: TRBJ2-1

cdr3_aa: CASSQDSGISYNEQFF
cdr3_nt: TGTGCCAGCAGCCAGGATAGCGGGATCTCCTACAATGAGCAGTTCTTC
v_call: TRBV4-2
d_call: TRBD2
clone_size: NA
j_call: TRBJ2-1

cdr3_aa: CASSLGLAGGETQYF
cdr3_nt: TGTGCTAGCAGCTTGGGACTAGCGGGCGGAGAGACCCAGTACTTC
v_call: TRBV7-7
d_call: TRBD2
clone_size: NA
j_call: TRBJ2-5

cdr3_aa: CASSARVWGSYEQYF
cdr3_nt: TGTGCCAGCAGTGCCAGGGTGTGGGGTTCCTACGAGCAGTACTTC
v_call: TRBV6-5
d_call: NA
clone_size: NA
j_call: TRBJ2-7

cdr3_aa: CASSRGTGELFF
cdr3_nt: TGTGCCAGCAGCCGGGGCACCGGGGAGCTGTTTTTT
v_call: TRBV6-6
d_call: NA
clone_size: NA
j_call: TRBJ2-2

cdr3_aa: CASLPGLLNTGELFF
cdr3_nt: TGTGCCAGCCTTCCGGGACTACTGAACACCGGGGAGCTGTTTTTT
v_call: TRBV19
d_call: TRBD2
clone_size: NA
j_call: TRBJ2-2

cdr3_aa: CASSPSGTGLYEQYF
cdr3_nt: TGTGCCAGCTCACCCTCCGGGACAGGACTTTACGAGCAGTACTTC
v_call: TRBV18
d_call: TRBD1
clone_size: NA
j_call: TRBJ2-7

cdr3_aa: CASSLAPGGADNSPLHF
cdr3_nt: TGCGCCAGCAGCTTGGCCCCAGGGGGCGCCGATAATTCACCCCTCCACTTT
v_call: TRBV5-1
d_call: TRBD1
clone_size: NA
j_call: TRBJ1-6

cdr3_aa: CAWSEGDYEQYF
cdr3_nt: TGTGCCTGGAGTGAGGGGGACTACGAGCAGTACTTC
v_call: TRBV30
d_call: NA
clone_size: NA
j_call: TRBJ2-7

cdr3_aa: CASSLTSGSYEQYF
cdr3_nt: TGTGCCAGCAGTTTGACCTCAGGTTCCTACGAGCAGTACTTC
v_call: TRBV28
d_call: NA
clone_size: once
j_call: TRBJ2-7

cdr3_aa: CASNPRANYGYTF
cdr3_nt: TGTGCCAGCAACCCACGAGCTAACTATGGCTACACCTTC
v_call: TRBV6-1
d_call: NA
clone_size: once
j_call: TRBJ1-2

cdr3_aa: CASSLADYTGELFF
cdr3_nt: TGTGCCAGCAGCTTGGCCGACTACACCGGGGAGCTGTTTTTT
v_call: TRBV11-3
d_call: NA
clone_size: once
j_call: TRBJ2-2

cdr3_aa: CASSPTTGVNSNQPQHF
cdr3_nt: TGTGCCAGCAGCCCGACGACAGGCGTTAATAGCAATCAGCCCCAGCATTTT
v_call: TRBV7-9
d_call: NA
clone_size: NA
j_call: TRBJ1-5

cdr3_aa: CASSLEGRGELYEQYF
cdr3_nt: TGTGCCAGCAGCTTAGAGGGGAGGGGGGAGCTCTACGAGCAGTACTTC
v_call: TRBV11-3
d_call: NA
clone_size: once
j_call: TRBJ2-7

cdr3_aa: CASTDRGQGMSRQPQHF
cdr3_nt: TGTGCCAGTACCGATAGAGGACAGGGTATGAGCAGGCAGCCCCAGCATTTT
v_call: TRBV19
d_call: TRBD1
clone_size: NA
j_call: TRBJ1-5

cdr3_aa: CASSLEVGALSTDTQYF
cdr3_nt: TGTGCCAGCAGCTTGGAGGTAGGAGCGTTAAGCACAGATACGCAGTATTTT
v_call: TRBV5-6
d_call: NA
clone_size: NA
j_call: TRBJ2-3

cdr3_aa: CASSQELPDTQYF
cdr3_nt: TGCGCCAGCAGCCAAGAGCTACCGGATACGCAGTATTTT
v_call: TRBV4-3
d_call: NA
clone_size: NA
j_call: TRBJ2-3

cdr3_aa: CASSPNPGTLSSYEQYF
cdr3_nt: TGTGCCAGCAGCCCCAACCCCGGGACACTAAGCTCCTACGAGCAGTACTTC
v_call: TRBV7-2
d_call: NA
clone_size: NA
j_call: TRBJ2-7

cdr3_aa: CATAKLFSSGNTIYF
cdr3_nt: TGTGCGACAGCGAAATTGTTTAGCTCTGGAAACACCATATATTTT
v_call: TRBV2
d_call: NA
clone_size: NA
j_call: TRBJ1-3

cdr3_aa: CASSERETTYEQYF
cdr3_nt: TGTGCCAGCAGCGAGCGGGAGACTACGTACGAGCAGTACTTC
v_call: TRBV2
d_call: TRBD2
clone_size: NA
j_call: TRBJ2-7

cdr3_aa: CASGASGLTNTGELFF
cdr3_nt: TGTGCTAGTGGCGCGTCGGGACTCACGAACACCGGGGAGCTGTTTTTT
v_call: TRBV12-5
d_call: NA
clone_size: NA
j_call: TRBJ2-2

cdr3_aa: CASSVVSGSGSAGELFF
cdr3_nt: TGTGCCAGCAGCGTAGTTAGCGGGAGCGGTAGCGCCGGGGAGCTGTTTTTT
v_call: TRBV9
d_call: TRBD2
clone_size: NA
j_call: TRBJ2-2

cdr3_aa: CASNGPGAKNIQYF
cdr3_nt: TGTGCCAGTAACGGACCGGGGGCCAAAAACATTCAGTACTTC
v_call: TRBV19
d_call: NA
clone_size: NA
j_call: TRBJ2-4

cdr3_aa: CASSLGNRVPSQETQYF
cdr3_nt: TGTGCCAGCAGCTTGGGGAACAGGGTCCCGTCTCAAGAGACCCAGTACTTC
v_call: TRBV5-8
d_call: NA
clone_size: NA
j_call: TRBJ2-5

cdr3_aa: CATRGRQETATNEKLFF
cdr3_nt: TGTGCCACCAGAGGAAGACAGGAGACTGCAACTAATGAAAAACTGTTTTTT
v_call: TRBV7-9
d_call: NA
clone_size: NA
j_call: TRBJ1-4

cdr3_aa: CASSLSTGRDEQYF
cdr3_nt: TGTGCCAGCAGCTTGAGTACCGGGAGAGACGAGCAGTACTTC
v_call: TRBV5-4
d_call: NA
clone_size: NA
j_call: TRBJ2-7

cdr3_aa: CASSYSRGSYGYTF
cdr3_nt: TGTGCCAGCAGTTACTCTAGGGGGAGCTATGGCTACACCTTC
v_call: TRBV6-5
d_call: NA
clone_size: NA
j_call: TRBJ1-2

cdr3_aa: CASTLDRSKHNEQFF
cdr3_nt: TGTGCCAGCACCCTGGACAGGAGCAAACATAATGAGCAGTTCTTC
v_call: TRBV6-5
d_call: TRBD1
clone_size: NA
j_call: TRBJ2-1

cdr3_aa: CASKDVAGGSETQYF
cdr3_nt: TGTGCCAGCAAGGATGTAGCGGGAGGTTCAGAGACCCAGTACTTC
v_call: TRBV4-2
d_call: TRBD2
clone_size: NA
j_call: TRBJ2-5

cdr3_aa: CASSENRQSNQPQHF
cdr3_nt: TGTGCCAGCAGTGAAAACAGGCAAAGCAATCAGCCCCAGCATTTT
v_call: TRBV25-1
d_call: NA
clone_size: few
j_call: TRBJ1-5

cdr3_aa: CAISEKDRGSNQPQHF
cdr3_nt: TGTGCCATCAGTGAGAAGGACAGGGGCAGCAATCAGCCCCAGCATTTT
v_call: TRBV10-3
d_call: TRBD1
clone_size: few
j_call: TRBJ1-5

cdr3_aa: CAIRDGTGGASSGYTF
cdr3_nt: TGTGCCATACGGGACGGGACAGGGGGAGCGTCGAGTGGCTACACCTTC
v_call: TRBV28
d_call: TRBD1
clone_size: NA
j_call: TRBJ1-2

cdr3_aa: CAWSVVSGGSYEQYF
cdr3_nt: TGTGCCTGGAGTGTAGTTAGCGGGGGCTCCTACGAGCAGTACTTC
v_call: TRBV30
d_call: TRBD2
clone_size: NA
j_call: TRBJ2-7

cdr3_aa: CASSVQVTNTGELFF
cdr3_nt: TGTGCCAGCAGTGTACAGGTTACCAACACCGGGGAGCTGTTTTTT
v_call: TRBV6-1
d_call: NA
clone_size: NA
j_call: TRBJ2-2

cdr3_aa: CATGTGNEKLFF
cdr3_nt: TGTGCCACCGGGACAGGGAATGAAAAACTGTTTTTT
v_call: TRBV10-3
d_call: TRBD1
clone_size: NA
j_call: TRBJ1-4

cdr3_aa: CASSPATQGIGAFF
cdr3_nt: TGTGCCAGCAGCCCTGCCACCCAGGGGATTGGAGCTTTCTTT
v_call: TRBV28
d_call: NA
clone_size: NA
j_call: TRBJ1-1

cdr3_aa: CASSLGDQPQHF
cdr3_nt: TGTGCCAGCAGCTTAGGAGATCAGCCCCAGCATTTT
v_call: TRBV7-8
d_call: NA
clone_size: NA
j_call: TRBJ1-5

cdr3_aa: CASSQASTDTQYF
cdr3_nt: TGCGCCAGCAGCCAAGCTAGCACAGATACGCAGTATTTT
v_call: TRBV4-3
d_call: NA
clone_size: NA
j_call: TRBJ2-3

cdr3_aa: CASSLPGRTTQFF
cdr3_nt: TGTGCCAGCAGTTTACCAGGAAGGACTACTCAGTTCTTC
v_call: TRBV27
d_call: NA
clone_size: NA
j_call: TRBJ2-1

cdr3_aa: CASSMQFSYYGYTF
cdr3_nt: TGTGCCAGTAGTATGCAGTTTTCCTACTATGGCTACACCTTC
v_call: TRBV19
d_call: NA
clone_size: NA
j_call: TRBJ1-2